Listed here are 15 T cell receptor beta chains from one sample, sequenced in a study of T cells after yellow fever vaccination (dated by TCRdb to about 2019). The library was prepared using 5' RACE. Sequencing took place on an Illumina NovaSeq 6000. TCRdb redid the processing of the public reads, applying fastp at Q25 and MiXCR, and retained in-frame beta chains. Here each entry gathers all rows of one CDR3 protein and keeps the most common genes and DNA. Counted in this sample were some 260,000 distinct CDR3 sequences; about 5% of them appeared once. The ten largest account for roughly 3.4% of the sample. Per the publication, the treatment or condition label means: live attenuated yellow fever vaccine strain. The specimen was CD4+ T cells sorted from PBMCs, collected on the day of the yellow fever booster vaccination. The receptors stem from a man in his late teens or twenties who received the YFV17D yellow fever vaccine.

This chain's CDR3 is CASSERDSYEQYF. CDR3 nucleotide sequence: TGTGCCAGCAGTGAAAGGGATTCCTACGAGCAGTACTTC. The V gene is TRBV2, the J gene TRBJ2-7; D unclear. Germline CDR1 and CDR2: SNHLY and FYNNEI. The ends were cut back, 2 bases at V and 1 base at J, with 6 bases in the middle. CDR3 length equals 13 residues.

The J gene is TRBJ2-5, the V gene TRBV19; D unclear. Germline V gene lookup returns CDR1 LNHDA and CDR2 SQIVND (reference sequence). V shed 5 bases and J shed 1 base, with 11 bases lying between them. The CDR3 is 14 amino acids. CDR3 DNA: TGTGCCAGTAGTCCCACAGAAGTCCAAGAGACCCAGTACTTC. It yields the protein CASSPTEVQETQYF.

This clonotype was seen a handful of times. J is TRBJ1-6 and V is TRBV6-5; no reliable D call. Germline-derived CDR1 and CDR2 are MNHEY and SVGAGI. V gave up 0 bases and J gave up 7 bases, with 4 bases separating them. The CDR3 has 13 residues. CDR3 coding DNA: TGTGCCAGCAGTTACTCGAGGAATTCACCCCTCCACTTT. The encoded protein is CASSYSRNSPLHF.

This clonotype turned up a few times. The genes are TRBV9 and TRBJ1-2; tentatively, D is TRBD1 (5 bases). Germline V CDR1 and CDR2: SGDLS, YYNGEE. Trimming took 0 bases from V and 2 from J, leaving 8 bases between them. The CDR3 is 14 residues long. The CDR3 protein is CASSVAGQNYGYTF. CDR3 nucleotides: TGTGCCAGCAGCGTAGCAGGGCAGAACTATGGCTACACCTTC.

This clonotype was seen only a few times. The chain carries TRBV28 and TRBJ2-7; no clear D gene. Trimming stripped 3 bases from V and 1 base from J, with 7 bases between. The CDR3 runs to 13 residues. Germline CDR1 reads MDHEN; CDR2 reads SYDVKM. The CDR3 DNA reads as TGTGCCAGCAGTTTGGTAGCTTCCTACGAGCAGTACTTC. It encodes CASSLVASYEQYF.

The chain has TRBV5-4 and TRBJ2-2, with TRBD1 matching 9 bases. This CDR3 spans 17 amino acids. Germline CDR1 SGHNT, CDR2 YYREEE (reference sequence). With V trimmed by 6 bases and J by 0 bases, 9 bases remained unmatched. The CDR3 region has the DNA TGTGCCAGCAACGGACAGGGGCCCTCATCGAACACCGGGGAGCTGTTTTTT. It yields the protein CASNGQGPSSNTGELFF. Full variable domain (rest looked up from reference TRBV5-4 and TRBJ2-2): ETGVTQSPTHLIKTRGQQVTLRCSSQSGHNTVSWYQQALGQGPQFIFQYYREEENGRGNFPPRFSGLQFPNYSSELNVNALELDDSALYLCASNGQGPSSNTGELFFGEGSRLTVL.

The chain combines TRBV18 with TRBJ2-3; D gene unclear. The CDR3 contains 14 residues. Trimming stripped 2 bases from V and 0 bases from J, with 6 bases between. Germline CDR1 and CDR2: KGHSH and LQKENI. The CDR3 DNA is TGTGCCAGCTCACCAGCCCCTAGCACAGATACGCAGTATTTT. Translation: CASSPAPSTDTQYF. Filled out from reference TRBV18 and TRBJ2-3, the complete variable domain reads NAGVMQNPRHLVRRRGQEARLRCSPMKGHSHVYWYRQLPEEGLKFMVYLQKENIIDESGMPKERFSAEFPKEGPSILRIQQVVRGDSAAYFCASSPAPSTDTQYFGPGTRLTVL.

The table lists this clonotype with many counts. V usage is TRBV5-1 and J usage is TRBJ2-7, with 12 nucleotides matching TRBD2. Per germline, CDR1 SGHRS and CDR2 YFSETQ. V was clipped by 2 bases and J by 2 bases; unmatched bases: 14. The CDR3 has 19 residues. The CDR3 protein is CASSLTGRLAGAKTYEQYF. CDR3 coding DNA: TGCGCCAGCAGCTTAACAGGCAGACTAGCGGGGGCGAAGACCTACGAGCAGTACTTC.

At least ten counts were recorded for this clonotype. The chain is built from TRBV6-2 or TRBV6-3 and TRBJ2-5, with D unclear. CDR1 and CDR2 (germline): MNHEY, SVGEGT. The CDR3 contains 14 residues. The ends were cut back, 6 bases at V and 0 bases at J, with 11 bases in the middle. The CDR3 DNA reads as TGTGCCAGCAGCCCATACCGCTACCAAGAGACCCAGTACTTC. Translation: CASSPYRYQETQYF.

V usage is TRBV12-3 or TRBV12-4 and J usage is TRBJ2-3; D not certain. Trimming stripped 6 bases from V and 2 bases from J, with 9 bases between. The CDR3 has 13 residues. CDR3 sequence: CASSPRFTDTQYF. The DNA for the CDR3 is TGTGCCAGCAGCCCCCGATTCACAGATACGCAGTATTTT.

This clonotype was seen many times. The CDR3 DNA reads TGTGCCAGCAGTGAGACTAGCGGGGCCGGGGGGACCCAGTACTTC. The encoded protein is CASSETSGAGGTQYF. The chain employs TRBV6-1 and TRBJ2-5, with TRBD2 matching 11 bases. The junction had 7 bases not matched to a gene; V was cut back by 3 bases and J by 7 bases. This CDR3 spans 15 amino acids. Germline V CDR1 and CDR2: MNHNS, SASEGT.

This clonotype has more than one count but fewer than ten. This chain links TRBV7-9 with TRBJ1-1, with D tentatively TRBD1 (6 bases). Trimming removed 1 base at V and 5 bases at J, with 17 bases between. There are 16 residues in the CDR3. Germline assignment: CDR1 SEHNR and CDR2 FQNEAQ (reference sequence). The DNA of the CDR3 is TGTGCCAGCAGCTTAGTTTCCCACAGGGAGGGGACTGAAGCTTTCTTT. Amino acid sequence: CASSLVSHREGTEAFF.

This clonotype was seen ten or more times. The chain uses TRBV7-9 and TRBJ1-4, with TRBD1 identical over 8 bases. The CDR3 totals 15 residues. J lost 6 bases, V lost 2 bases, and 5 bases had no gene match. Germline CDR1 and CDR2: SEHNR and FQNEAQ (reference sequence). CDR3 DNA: TGTGCCAGCAGCTTACAGGGGGCTGGAGATGAAAAACTGTTTTTT. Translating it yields CASSLQGAGDEKLFF.

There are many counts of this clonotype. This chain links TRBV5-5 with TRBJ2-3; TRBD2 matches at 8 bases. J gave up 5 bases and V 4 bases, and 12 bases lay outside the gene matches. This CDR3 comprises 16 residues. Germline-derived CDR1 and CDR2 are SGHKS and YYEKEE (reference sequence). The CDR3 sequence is CASSQAGSGEVDTQYF. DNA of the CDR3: TGTGCCAGCAGCCAAGCAGGTAGCGGGGAGGTAGATACGCAGTATTTT.

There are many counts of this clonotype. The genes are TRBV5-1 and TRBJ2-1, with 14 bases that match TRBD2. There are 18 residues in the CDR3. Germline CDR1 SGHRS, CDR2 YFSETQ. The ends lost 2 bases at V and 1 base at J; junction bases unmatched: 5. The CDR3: CASSFWTSGGTSYNEQFF. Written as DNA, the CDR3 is TGCGCCAGCAGCTTTTGGACTAGCGGGGGGACGTCCTACAATGAGCAGTTCTTC.